The next 26 T cell receptor beta chains were all read from a single sample in a study of cytomegalovirus exposure and HLA in healthy donors. Both 60 Vbeta primers and 13 Jbeta primers went into the PCR. Repertoires were generated with immunoSEQ multiplex PCR, while TCRdb's copy carries only in-frame clones and drops some. The table has about 250,000 clones, more than 55% seen once. The material sequenced was PBMCs. These receptors were taken from a female donor in good health and CMV-seronegative.

This rearrangement joins TRBV6-1 to TRBJ2-3, with D unresolved. The CDR3 contains 13 residues. V lost 4 bases, J lost 8 bases, and 13 bases lay in between. CDR1 and CDR2 from the germline V gene are MNHNS and SASEGT. The CDR3 loop is CASSGSPTTTQYF. The CDR3 nucleotides are TGTGCCAGCAGTGGGTCTCCTACTACTACGCAGTATTTT.

This rearrangement joins TRBV6-1 to TRBJ1-1; D is unclear. Trimming removed 2 bases from V and 5 bases from J, with 12 bases in between. CDR3 length: 14 amino acids. The germline gives CDR1 MNHNS, CDR2 SASEGT. The DNA of the CDR3 is TGTGCCAGCAGTGAAATTGGGCAGCTTACTGAAGCTTTCTTT. Protein sequence: CASSEIGQLTEAFF.

As concerns this clone: This CDR3 is also generated by other DNA sequences in the sample. The rearrangement uses TRBV5-8 and TRBJ2-7; D not certain. Trimming removed 0 bases at V and 3 bases at J, with 7 bases between. The germline V gene has CDR1 SGHTS and CDR2 YDEGEE. There are 13 residues in the CDR3. The CDR3 nucleotides read TGTGCCAGCAGCTTGGATGGCAACTACGAGCAGTACTTC. Translating it yields CASSLDGNYEQYF.

This clone was picked up a small number of times. The rearrangement links TRBV2 to TRBJ2-2; TRBD1 matches 7 bases. Germline V gene lookup returns CDR1 SNHLY and CDR2 FYNNEI. The CDR3 is 12 amino acids. The J segment lost 6 bases and the V segment lost 6 bases, leaving 1 base of the junction unmatched. The CDR3 sequence is CASRQGAGELFF. As DNA, the CDR3 is TGTGCCAGCAGGCAGGGGGCCGGGGAGCTGTTTTTT.

The chain has TRBV7-9 and TRBJ1-4; no firm D call. V lost 2 bases, J lost 4 bases, and 8 bases lay in between. Germline CDR1 reads SEHNR; CDR2 reads FQNEAQ (reference sequence). This CDR3 is 14 amino acids long. In DNA, the CDR3 is TGTGCCAGCAGCTTATGGGGAGATAATGAAAAACTGTTTTTT. Its translation is CASSLWGDNEKLFF.

This clone has just one count. V gene TRBV28 combines with J gene TRBJ2-7, with TRBD1 identical over 9 bases. The CDR3 is 15 amino acids. Trimming cost V 6 bases and J 2 bases; bases outside gene matches: 8. Germline V gene data show CDR1 as MDHEN and CDR2 as SYDVKM. CDR3 DNA: TGTGCCAGCAGGCCGACAGGGGGTCCCCCCTACGAGCAGTACTTC. This translates into CASRPTGGPPYEQYF.

V gene TRBV11-2 combines with J gene TRBJ2-5; D unresolved. This CDR3 comprises 12 residues. The V gene lost 0 bases and the J gene lost 11 bases, with 10 bases spanning the gap. Germline V gives CDR1 SGHAT, CDR2 FQNNGV. Written as DNA, the CDR3 is TGTGCCAGCAGCTTAGACGGCGGTGAGCAGTACTTC. It codes for CASSLDGGEQYF.

This clone occurred a few times. This rearrangement joins TRBV2 to TRBJ2-7, with 8 bases matching TRBD2. There are 17 residues in the CDR3. The V segment lost 1 base and the J segment 6 bases; nucleotides outside the gene matches: 14. The V gene's germline CDR1 is SNHLY and CDR2 FYNNEI. As DNA, the CDR3 is TGTGCCAGCAGTGAAGATGGTCCGACCGGGACTAGATTCGAGCAGTACTTC. Encoded protein: CASSEDGPTGTRFEQYF.

The gene calls are TRBV7-9 and TRBJ2-5; tentatively, D is TRBD1 (6 bases). The length of the CDR3 is 14 residues. The germline CDR1 and CDR2 sequences are SEHNR and FQNEAQ (reference sequence). The germline V and J ends were trimmed by 5 bases and 5 bases, with 15 bases remaining between them. The CDR3 coding sequence is TGTGCCAGCAGCCCATCACAGGGTGTGGAGACCCAGTACTTC. It translates to CASSPSQGVETQYF.

This clone was seen a handful of times. V and J are TRBV7-9 and TRBJ1-4; 9 bases line up with TRBD1. The junction had 4 bases not matched to a gene; V was cut back by 0 bases and J by 14 bases. The germline gives CDR1 SEHNR, CDR2 FQNEAQ (reference sequence). The CDR3 contains 13 residues. CDR3 in DNA: TGTGCCAGCAGCTTAGCTACAGGGGGCACGCTGTTTTTT. It codes for CASSLATGGTLFF.

As DNA, the CDR3 is TGTGCCAGCAGTCCGGGACAGGCCTATGGCTACACCTTC. It translates to CASSPGQAYGYTF. The V gene is TRBV27, the J gene TRBJ1-2, with 8 nucleotides matching TRBD1. Germline CDR1 is MNHEY and CDR2 is SMNVEV (reference sequence). V shed 5 bases and J 4 bases; nucleotides not matched to a gene: 3. The CDR3 length is 13 residues.

To note about this clone: The identical CDR3 is also encoded by other nucleotide sequences in the sample. The V and J genes are TRBV19 and TRBJ1-1, with D possibly being TRBD1 (6 bases). The CDR3 spans 14 residues. Trimming took off 1 base at V and 1 base at J, with 7 bases between the two ends. CDR1 is LNHDA and CDR2 is SQIVND in the germline V gene (reference sequence). In DNA, the CDR3 is TGTGCCAGTAGTATAGTGACAGGGAACACTGAAGCTTTCTTT. Translation gives CASSIVTGNTEAFF. The variable domain in full, with the rest retrieved from reference TRBV19 and TRBJ1-1, is DGGITQSPKYLFRKEGQNVTLSCEQNLNHDAMYWYRQDPGQGLRLIYYSQIVNDFQKGDIAEGYSVSREKKESFPLTVTSAQKNPTAFYLCASSIVTGNTEAFFGQGTRLTVV.

The V call is TRBV10-1, the J call TRBJ1-6, with 7 bases matching TRBD1. Germline CDR1 is WNHNN and CDR2 is SYGVQD (reference sequence). V dropped 0 bases and J dropped 6; count of bases not matched to a gene: 8. The CDR3 has 17 amino acids. The DNA for the CDR3 is TGCGCCAGCAGTGAGTCAGCCTCTCCAGGGGGTAATTCACCCCTCCACTTT. Protein product: CASSESASPGGNSPLHF.

This chain joins TRBV6-4 and TRBJ2-1; the match to TRBD2 covers 11 bases. CDR1 is MRHNA and CDR2 is SNTAGT in the germline V gene. This CDR3 has 15 amino acids. V lost 3 bases and J lost 8; bases outside the gene matches: 6. This chain's CDR3 is CASSEGLAEVDEQFF. CDR3 bases: TGTGCCAGCAGTGAGGGACTAGCGGAAGTCGATGAGCAGTTCTTC.

The chain is built from TRBV2 and TRBJ2-7; TRBD2 matches at 9 bases. The V segment lost 0 bases and the J segment 6 bases; nucleotides outside the gene matches: 3. Germline V gene lookup returns CDR1 SNHLY and CDR2 FYNNEI. The CDR3 length is 14 residues. CDR3 nucleotide sequence: TGTGCCAGCAGTGAAGCGGGACTAGCTGTCGAGCAGTACTTC. Translated: CASSEAGLAVEQYF.

This clone was counted a few times. The chain uses TRBV5-1 and TRBJ2-4; 12 positions agree with TRBD2. Trimming took 3 bases from V and 8 from J; bases not matched to a gene: 3. CDR1 and CDR2 (germline): SGHRS, YFSETQ. CDR3 length: 14 residues. This CDR3 is CASSWTSGNDIQYF. In DNA, the CDR3 is TGCGCCAGCAGCTGGACTAGCGGGAATGACATTCAGTACTTC.

V and J are TRBV6-5 and TRBJ1-1; tentatively, D is TRBD1 (5 bases). Germline V CDR1 and CDR2: MNHEY, SVGAGI. Trimming left V 7 bases short and J 1 base short, with 10 bases between. The CDR3 has 13 residues. This chain's CDR3 is CASTRGTNTEAFF. CDR3 sequence (DNA): TGTGCCAGCACCCGGGGGACGAACACTGAAGCTTTCTTT.

J is TRBJ2-7 and V is TRBV4-2; 10 bases fit TRBD2. The CDR3 contains 15 residues. With 4 bases clipped from V and 3 bases from J, the junction kept 6 bases outside the gene matches. The germline V gene has CDR1 LGHNA and CDR2 YNFKEQ. CDR3: CASSLSSGRHYEQYF. Here the CDR3 DNA reads TGTGCCAGCAGCCTTAGTAGCGGGAGGCACTACGAGCAGTACTTC.

J is TRBJ1-1 and V is TRBV7-6; D is undetermined. The V and J ends lost 1 base and 0 bases respectively, with 12 bases between them. CDR3 length equals 16 residues. The germline CDR1 and CDR2 sequences are SGHVS and FNYEAQ. CDR3 nucleotides: TGTGCCAGCAGCTTAGAAGTCGAGGGCTTGAACACTGAAGCTTTCTTT. Its protein product is CASSLEVEGLNTEAFF.

The V gene is TRBV15, the J gene TRBJ1-4; a weak D match, TRBD1 (5 bases). V shed 5 bases and J shed 0 bases, with 13 bases lying between them. Germline lookup yields CDR1 LNHNV and CDR2 YYDKDF (reference sequence). CDR3 length: 16 residues. The DNA of the CDR3 is TGTGCCACCAGCCCGCGGGGGGGTGCAACTAATGAAAAACTGTTTTTT. Amino acid sequence: CATSPRGGATNEKLFF.

This sequence joins TRBV27 and TRBJ1-1; possible D gene TRBD1, 6 bases. V was trimmed by 5 bases and J by 10 bases, leaving 23 bases between them. This CDR3 contains 15 residues. Germline V lookup: CDR1 MNHEY, CDR2 SMNVEV (reference sequence). This CDR3 is CASSPSEGVARRAFF. The DNA of the CDR3 is TGTGCCAGCAGTCCTTCCGAGGGGGTCGCGAGAAGAGCTTTCTTT.

The rearrangement links TRBV10-3 to TRBJ2-1; no definite D call. The CDR3 length is 15 residues. With 2 bases removed from V and 1 base from J, the gap between germline ends came to 9 bases. Germline V lookup: CDR1 ENHRY, CDR2 SYGVKD. CDR3 in amino acids: CAISEPGRSYNEQFF. The DNA for the CDR3 is TGTGCCATCAGTGAGCCCGGTCGGTCCTACAATGAGCAGTTCTTC.

This chain uses TRBV10-2 with TRBJ2-1; 11 nucleotides line up with TRBD2. Germline loops: CDR1 WSHSY, CDR2 SAAADI. The CDR3 has 15 amino acids. V lost 4 bases to trimming and J lost 3 bases; unmatched junction nucleotides: 2. The CDR3 coding sequence is TGCGCCAGCAGTGCCGGGACTAGCGGCTACAATGAGCAGTTCTTC. It is translated as CASSAGTSGYNEQFF.

The chain has TRBV29-1 and TRBJ1-2; weak D call: TRBD1 (6 bases). The germline CDR1 and CDR2 sequences are SQVTM and ANQGSEA. Trimming pared 8 bases from V and 3 bases from J, leaving 13 bases between. The CDR3 length is 12 residues. CDR3 sequence reads: CSPPDSYYGYTF. In nucleotides, the CDR3 is TGCAGCCCACCGGACAGCTACTATGGCTACACCTTC.

This chain links TRBV15 with TRBJ2-2; 9 bases line up with TRBD2. This CDR3 has 16 residues. The junction had 6 bases not matched to a gene; V was cut back by 0 bases and J by 7 bases. The germline V gene has CDR1 LNHNV and CDR2 YYDKDF (reference sequence). The CDR3 region is CATSRDAREGGGELFF. The CDR3 DNA sequence: TGTGCCACCAGCAGAGATGCGCGGGAGGGGGGCGGGGAGCTGTTTTTT.

This clone was seen a handful of times. CDR3 loop: CASSDQGYEQYF. CDR3 in DNA: TGCGCCAGCAGCGACCAGGGTTACGAGCAGTACTTC. The chain employs TRBV5-1 and TRBJ2-7, with D possibly TRBD1 on 5 matching bases. Per germline, CDR1 SGHRS and CDR2 YFSETQ. The CDR3 loop spans 12 amino acids. Trimming cost V 4 bases and J 4 bases, with 9 bases left between them.